This is a list of T cell receptor beta chains from one sample in a study of blood T cell repertoires in COVID-19. Sequencing was performed with immunoSEQ multiplex PCR; in TCRdb, only in-frame clones are kept and a portion is missing. This sample has 250,000 to 300,000 clones, with roughly 87% found just once. The material sequenced was peripheral blood. The source is a woman aged 40 to 55 who had recovered from COVID-19. Both conserved end residues are part of each CDR3. D genes are given only for firm matches.

D gene,J gene,V gene,CDR3 protein,CDR3 DNA
-,TRBJ1-6,TRBV15,CATSRDQNSPLHF,TGTGCCACCAGCAGAGATCAAAATTCACCCCTCCACTTT
-,TRBJ2-7,TRBV28,CASSLRLGGQYF,TGTGCCAGCAGTTTAAGGTTGGGGGGGCAGTACTTC
-,TRBJ1-1,TRBV25-1,CASTSHSEAFF,TGTGCCAGCACCTCACACAGTGAAGCTTTCTTT
-,TRBJ2-3,TRBV11-2,CASSLPKNPLATDTQYF,TGTGCCAGCAGCTTACCTAAGAACCCCTTAGCTACAGATACGCAGTATTTT
-,TRBJ2-7,TRBV7-6,CASSPSGFSYEQYF,TGTGCCAGCAGCCCAAGCGGGTTCTCCTACGAGCAGTACTTC
-,TRBJ2-5,TRBV2,CATRGGMQETQYF,TGTGCCACCAGGGGGGGAATGCAAGAGACCCAGTACTTC
-,TRBJ2-3,TRBV7-9,CASSFYRVPPPDTQYF,TGTGCCAGCAGCTTCTACAGGGTCCCCCCTCCAGATACGCAGTATTTT
TRBD1,TRBJ1-1,TRBV30,CAWNRGDTEAFF,TGTGCCTGGAACAGGGGGGACACTGAAGCTTTCTTT
TRBD1,TRBJ1-4,TRBV25-1,CASSEYGTVTNEKLFF,TGTGCCAGCAGTGAATACGGGACAGTAACTAATGAAAAACTGTTTTTT
-,TRBJ2-4,TRBV6-6,CASSNARYIQYF,TGTGCCAGCAGCAACGCCCGGTACATTCAGTACTTC
-,TRBJ1-2,TRBV5-5,CASSGEGGDYGYTF,TGTGCCAGCAGCGGGGAAGGAGGGGATTATGGCTACACCTTC